This is a list of T cell receptor beta chains from one sample in a study of identical twins. In TCRdb, the 5' RACE reads were re-called with MiXCR into one record per CDR3 protein. The profile covers 300,000 to 400,000 distinct CDR3 sequences, with around 9.7% appearing a single time and 8% to 9.5% taken by the ten largest. The specimen sequenced was naive T cells sorted from blood. These receptors all stem from a woman between 50 and 59 years old in good health. CDR3s leave out the opening cysteine and the closing phenylalanine or tryptophan. Clone size is shown for a subset of rows, as once, few, many or a class of expanded clone.

TRBJ2-2,.,TRBV18,ASPRDTNTGELF
TRBJ2-1,many,TRBV29-1,SVAPIGTEQF
TRBJ1-5,few,TRBV3-1,ASSQEETRVLYSNQPQH
TRBJ2-3,few,TRBV6-2/TRBV6-3,ASSYSGFTDTQY
TRBJ2-2,.,TRBV12-3/TRBV12-4,ASSLMGPGGSGELF
TRBJ2-2,few,TRBV12-3/TRBV12-4,ASSSSGGPKNTGELF
TRBJ2-2,many,TRBV28,ASSLDGTGGELF
TRBJ2-5,.,TRBV12-3/TRBV12-4,ASSLPASGRAGETQY
TRBJ2-1,.,TRBV3-1,ASSQDPPSGLNNEQF
TRBJ2-1,.,TRBV24-1,ATSENAGYNEQF
TRBJ2-1,many,TRBV20-1,SAPTSGYPNEQF
TRBJ2-7,few,TRBV15,ATSKSERYEQY
TRBJ2-1,.,TRBV4-1,ASSQKNSGGSFQNEQF
TRBJ2-1,many,TRBV14,ASSQDQWTSGTPDEQF
TRBJ2-2,.,TRBV25-1,ASSELLGPNTGELF
TRBJ1-6,.,TRBV6-5,ASRGTGALNSPLH
TRBJ2-3,once,TRBV12-3/TRBV12-4,ATTGTRRTDTQY
TRBJ2-1,few,TRBV10-3,AISELHDEQF
TRBJ2-3,few,TRBV29-1,SVLGLAGGSTDTQY
TRBJ2-1,few,TRBV29-1,SVVGYNEQF
TRBJ1-5,many,TRBV12-3/TRBV12-4,ASSHRRGATRTQPQH
TRBJ2-5,few,TRBV7-9,ASGSSRGITSQY
TRBJ2-2,.,TRBV4-1,ASSPRAPGELF
TRBJ2-1,.,TRBV11-1,ASSLEVGGLDEQF
TRBJ2-1,few,TRBV12-3/TRBV12-4,ASSPRLAGVLHEQF
TRBJ2-6,.,TRBV18,ASSPDRGKSSGANVLT
TRBJ2-6,few,TRBV3-1,ASTTGSGANVLT
TRBJ2-1,few,TRBV12-5,ASGGIYEQF
TRBJ2-1,.,TRBV5-1,ASSGTGGHEQF
TRBJ2-7,.,TRBV20-1,SARQIRTAGSYEQY
TRBJ2-1,few,TRBV3-1,ASSHASGRYEQF
TRBJ2-7,many,TRBV20-1,SARDGRSDYEQY
TRBJ2-3,many,TRBV7-9,ASRRAGGRTDTQY
TRBJ2-3,many,TRBV7-2,ASSLQAGITDTQY
TRBJ2-7,few,TRBV30,AWSVRSQFSYEQY
TRBJ1-1,.,TRBV12-3/TRBV12-4,ASSLGVVNTEAF
TRBJ2-5,.,TRBV20-1,SASLLAGIGETQY
TRBJ1-2,.,TRBV28,ASSPRYGYT
TRBJ2-2,few,TRBV7-9,ASSFSVGSAGELF
TRBJ2-1,.,TRBV7-3,ASSLVRTATYNEQF
TRBJ2-1,.,TRBV5-8,ASSTGLDGNEPF
TRBJ2-1,.,TRBV10-2,ASFGTSGSGNEQF
TRBJ1-1,many,TRBV6-4,ASSESRWAAEAF
TRBJ1-1,.,TRBV19,ASRGNREEAF
TRBJ1-3,few,TRBV21-1,ASSRVGSGQTQGVIPGNTIY
TRBJ2-3,few,TRBV2,ASSEEGRASDTQY
TRBJ2-7,many,TRBV27,AGIPSGSSLYEQY
TRBJ2-5,many,TRBV5-1,ASSLRTGGRETQY
TRBJ2-1,.,TRBV4-1,ASSQVSPGEQF